Shown below are 14 T cell receptor beta chains from a single sample sequenced in a study of shared clonotypes between healthy human individuals. This table comes from immunoSEQ multiplex PCR, and its TCRdb copy is limited to in-frame clones, with some not included. The profile covers some 2.4 million clones, with 93% appearing a single time and about 0.34% taken by the ten largest. Source material: naive CD4+ T cells from PBMCs. The subset denotes: CD45RA+ positively selected. The receptors come from a man younger than 35 in good health. Some clones in this sample may be carry-over from other donors' samples.

The gene calls are TRBV5-1 and TRBJ2-7; TRBD2 agrees at 10 bases. The germline V gene has CDR1 SGHRS and CDR2 YFSETQ. Losses at the gene ends were 0 bases for V and 4 bases for J; bases not matched to a gene: 10. This CDR3 contains 17 residues. CDR3 region: CASSLASASGSSYEQYF. For the CDR3, the DNA is TGCGCCAGCAGCTTGGCCTCGGCTAGCGGGAGTTCTTACGAGCAGTACTTC.

This clone has only a few counts. The rearrangement uses TRBV27 and TRBJ1-2; tentatively, D is TRBD1 (5 bases). This CDR3 contains 14 residues. Germline CDR1 MNHEY, CDR2 SMNVEV (reference sequence). V dropped 5 bases and J dropped 2 bases, with 12 bases sitting between them. The DNA of the CDR3 is TGTGCCAGCAGTCCCGACGACAGAAACTATGGCTACACCTTC. Protein product: CASSPDDRNYGYTF.

This chain connects TRBV7-2 to TRBJ2-3, with 8 positions matching TRBD2. Germline V gene lookup returns CDR1 SGHTA and CDR2 FQGNSA. The CDR3 is 15 residues long. After removal of 4 bases from V and 4 bases from J, the junction contained 7 bases not matched to a gene. CDR3 in amino acids: CASSSSAGEADTQYF. The CDR3 bases are TGTGCCAGCAGCTCCTCAGCGGGAGAGGCAGATACGCAGTATTTT.

Worth noting for this clone: The same CDR3 arises from other DNA sequences in this sample as well. The chain joins TRBV28 to TRBJ2-3; D unresolved. This CDR3 is 12 amino acids long. With 1 base removed from V and 3 bases from J, the gap between germline ends came to 2 bases. In germline, CDR1 is MDHEN, CDR2 SYDVKM. Here the CDR3 DNA reads TGTGCCAGCAGTTTATTGACAGATACGCAGTATTTT. Protein sequence: CASSLLTDTQYF. The complete variable domain, with remaining parts taken from reference TRBV28 and TRBJ2-3, reads DVKVTQSSRYLVKRTGEKVFLECVQDMDHENMFWYRQDPGLGLRLIYFSYDVKMKEKGDIPEGYSVSREKKERFSLILESASTNQTSMYLCASSLLTDTQYFGPGTRLTVL.

V gene TRBV7-6 combines with J gene TRBJ1-2, with 7 nucleotides matching TRBD1. The germline V gene has CDR1 SGHVS and CDR2 FNYEAQ. The CDR3 totals 13 residues. Germline trimming cut 10 bases from V and 4 bases from J; bases unmatched to any gene: 9. The CDR3 region has the DNA TGTGCCACCCGAGGGGGCGTGGGCTATGGCTACACCTTC. It translates to CATRGGVGYGYTF.

The rearrangement uses TRBV30 and TRBJ1-1, with unresolved D. The germline V gene has CDR1 GTSNPN and CDR2 SVGIG (reference sequence). Trimming pared 0 bases from V and 7 bases from J, leaving 18 bases between. This CDR3 is built from 15 residues. The CDR3 DNA reads TGTGCCTGGAGTGTACGACCCTCAAGTAGCCTTGAAGCTTTCTTT. Its translation: CAWSVRPSSSLEAFF.

This chain joins TRBV7-7 and TRBJ2-3, with D possibly matching TRBD2 (6 bases). Germline loops: CDR1 SSHAT, CDR2 FNYEAQ (reference sequence). V lost 5 bases to trimming and J lost 4 bases, with 25 bases between them. The CDR3 runs 18 residues. The CDR3 loop reads CASSKRVAGPPAADTQYF. The CDR3 bases are TGTGCCAGCAGCAAAAGAGTGGCGGGACCCCCCGCGGCAGATACGCAGTATTTT. Looking up the rest from reference TRBV7-7 and TRBJ2-3 gives the full variable domain: GAGVSQSPRYKVTKRGQDVTLRCDPISSHATLYWYQQALGQGPEFLTYFNYEAQPDKSGLPSDRFSAERPEGSISTLTIQRTEQRDSAMYRCASSKRVAGPPAADTQYFGPGTRLTVL.

V and J are TRBV28 and TRBJ2-7; a weak D match, TRBD1 (6 bases). V was clipped by 2 bases and J by 4 bases, with 9 bases between them. This CDR3 has 13 amino acids. The germline V gene has CDR1 MDHEN and CDR2 SYDVKM. The CDR3 region is CASSLTGWYEQYF. DNA for the CDR3: TGTGCCAGCAGTTTAACAGGGTGGTACGAGCAGTACTTC. The variable domain in full, with the rest retrieved from reference TRBV28 and TRBJ2-7, is DVKVTQSSRYLVKRTGEKVFLECVQDMDHENMFWYRQDPGLGLRLIYFSYDVKMKEKGDIPEGYSVSREKKERFSLILESASTNQTSMYLCASSLTGWYEQYFGPGTRLTVT.

A single count supports this clone. The rearrangement joins TRBV27 to TRBJ1-2; D ambiguous. V was shortened by 8 bases and J by 3 bases, with 19 bases between the two germline ends. Germline CDR1 reads MNHEY; CDR2 reads SMNVEV (reference sequence). The CDR3 contains 15 residues. The CDR3 here is CASGLPDGDYYGYTF. CDR3 in DNA: TGTGCCAGCGGGCTACCGGATGGGGATTACTATGGCTACACCTTC.

Only one count was recorded for this clone. The chain uses TRBV7-9 and TRBJ2-7, with 10 nucleotides matching TRBD1. CDR1 and CDR2 (germline): SEHNR, FQNEAQ (reference sequence). CDR3 length: 15 residues. V shed 5 bases, J shed 4 bases, and the junction held 8 bases outside the gene matches. The CDR3 region has the DNA TGTGCCAGCAGCGATCCCGGGACAGGGGAGTACGAGCAGTACTTC. Residues: CASSDPGTGEYEQYF.

Worth noting for this clone: This specimen includes other DNA sequences encoding the same CDR3. The chain joins TRBV18 to TRBJ2-5; D not certain. CDR1 KGHSH and CDR2 LQKENI come from the germline V gene. Trimming took 6 bases from V and 5 from J, leaving 7 bases between them. CDR3 length: 11 amino acids. The CDR3 bases are TGTGCCAGCTCCCCATTGGAGACCCAGTACTTC. It specifies CASSPLETQYF. The complete variable domain, with remaining parts taken from reference TRBV18 and TRBJ2-5, reads NAGVMQNPRHLVRRRGQEARLRCSPMKGHSHVYWYRQLPEEGLKFMVYLQKENIIDESGMPKERFSAEFPKEGPSILRIQQVVRGDSAAYFCASSPLETQYFGPGTRLLVL.

The chain combines TRBV9 with TRBJ2-1, with 9 bases identical to TRBD2. CDR3 length: 19 residues. Looked up from germline, CDR1 is SGDLS and CDR2 is YYNGEE. Trimming cost V 3 bases and J 2 bases; bases outside gene matches: 15. CDR3 in amino acids: CASSERGVAGGPTYNEQFF. Here the CDR3 DNA reads TGTGCCAGCAGCGAAAGAGGAGTGGCGGGAGGGCCAACCTACAATGAGCAGTTCTTC.

In DNA, the CDR3 is TGTGCCAGCAGCCAAGAGGTCTCCCCATACAATGAGCAGTTCTTC. Translating it yields CASSQEVSPYNEQFF. The rearrangement uses TRBV4-2 and TRBJ2-1; D unclear. The CDR3 spans 15 residues. Trimming shortened V by 0 bases and J by 4 bases, and 10 bases separated the two germline ends. Germline loops: CDR1 LGHNA, CDR2 YNFKEQ.

This clone occurred once. V usage is TRBV6-1 and J usage is TRBJ2-1, with 7 bases aligning to TRBD1. J gave up 0 bases and V 5 bases, and 4 bases lay outside the gene matches. The CDR3 extends over 15 amino acids. CDR1 is MNHNS and CDR2 is SASEGT in the germline V gene. The CDR3 region is CASSKTGPSYNEQFF. CDR3 in DNA: TGTGCCAGCAGTAAGACAGGGCCCTCCTACAATGAGCAGTTCTTC.